This T cell receptor beta chain stems from a study of blood T cell repertoires in COVID-19. In the study overall: The United States, Italy and Spain were the sources of the acute and convalescent COVID-19 samples. T cells, B-cell-depleted T cells, or PBMCs supplied cDNA or gDNA.

Per the germline V gene, CDR1 is LNHDA and CDR2 is SQIVND (reference sequence). The V and J ends lost 5 bases and 7 bases respectively, with 15 bases between them. The CDR3 contains 14 residues. Original processing notes: For nucleated cells, counts were estimated from reference gene primer amplification. This table comes from immunoSEQ multiplex PCR, and its TCRdb copy is limited to in-frame clones, with some not included. Clone size and V and J calls were adopted from that table, with D and trimming inferred from the DNA. The table records 200,000 to 250,000 clones, less than 85% of them present only once.

Sample: peripheral blood. This chain uses TRBV19 with TRBJ2-1; no definite D call. The clonotype comes from a woman between 65 and 79 years old with acute or convalescent COVID-19. CDR3 bases: TGTGCCAGTAGTCCCTCGTGGGCCGTTAATGAGCAGTTCTTC. It specifies CASSPSWAVNEQFF.